Presented here are 20 T cell receptor beta chains from one specimen sequenced in a study of PD-L1 blockade in urothelial cancer. Clones were sequenced by immunoSEQ multiplex PCR, and TCRdb holds only the in-frame ones, with some missing. The top ten clones hold around 10% of a sample with about 81,000 clones, around nine tenths of them seen once. The sequenced sample was PBMCs, obtained around atezolizumab (anti-PD-L1) treatment. The receptors shown here come from a man aged 55 to 70 with urothelial cancer.

V usage is TRBV5-4 and J usage is TRBJ2-7, with 9 bases lining up with TRBD2. The CDR3 is 16 amino acids. V shed 4 bases, J shed 0 bases, and the junction held 8 bases outside the gene matches. The germline V gene encodes CDR1 SGHNT and CDR2 YYREEE (reference sequence). CDR3 in amino acids: CASSLPTSGSSYEQYF. The CDR3, as DNA: TGTGCCAGCAGCCTACCGACTAGCGGAAGCTCCTACGAGCAGTACTTC.

The chain links TRBV5-1 to TRBJ2-3, with TRBD1 identical over 8 bases. The germline gives CDR1 SGHRS, CDR2 YFSETQ. Unmatched junction bases numbered 8, after V lost 4 bases and J lost 4 bases. The CDR3 is made up of 15 amino acids. In DNA, the CDR3 is TGCGCCAGCAGCCCGGAAGGCAGGGGGCCAGATACGCAGTATTTT. The encoded protein is CASSPEGRGPDTQYF. The whole variable domain, filled in from reference TRBV5-1 and TRBJ2-3, reads KAGVTQTPRYLIKTRGQQVTLSCSPISGHRSVSWYQQTPGQGLQFLFEYFSETQRNKGNFPGRFSGRQFSNSRSEMNVSTLELGDSALYLCASSPEGRGPDTQYFGPGTRLTVL.

Worth noting for this clone: Other DNA sequences in this sample translate to the same CDR3. The V and J genes are TRBV4-2 and TRBJ2-7; possibly TRBD2 for D (6 bases). Trimming stripped 0 bases from V and 0 bases from J, with 9 bases between. This CDR3 comprises 15 residues. Germline V gives CDR1 LGHNA, CDR2 YNFKEQ. The CDR3, as DNA: TGTGCCAGCAGCCAAGATAAGGGACTCTCCTACGAGCAGTACTTC. Translating it yields CASSQDKGLSYEQYF.

This chain joins TRBV7-9 and TRBJ1-2; the D gene is possibly TRBD1 (5 bases). The CDR3 totals 16 residues. The germline gives CDR1 SEHNR, CDR2 FQNEAQ (reference sequence). V was pared by 1 base and J by 2 bases, with 14 bases between. In DNA form, the CDR3 reads TGTGCCAGCAGCTTAGTTTGGGCACAGGCGAACTATGGCTACACCTTC. This translates into CASSLVWAQANYGYTF.

The CDR3 region is CASSQEGTGNSPLHF. The DNA of the CDR3 is TGCGCCAGCAGCCAAGAGGGGACAGGTAATTCACCCCTCCACTTT. V usage is TRBV4-1 and J usage is TRBJ1-6; 8 bases match TRBD1. The germline V gene encodes CDR1 MGHRA and CDR2 YSYEKL. The CDR3 has 15 amino acids. V lost 0 bases to trimming and J lost 6 bases; unmatched junction nucleotides: 1.

This clone has just one count. The chain links TRBV28 to TRBJ2-3; 10 bases align to TRBD2. The CDR3 is 18 residues long. The ends lost 6 bases at V and 0 bases at J; junction bases unmatched: 12. The germline V gene has CDR1 MDHEN and CDR2 SYDVKM. The CDR3 nucleotides read TGTGCCAGCAGCGCCTTGATGGCTAGCGGGGGAAGCACAGATACGCAGTATTTT. Its protein is CASSALMASGGSTDTQYF.

The chain carries TRBV6-1 and TRBJ2-5; 8 positions match TRBD2. With 4 bases clipped from V and 0 bases from J, the junction kept 4 bases outside the gene matches. CDR3 length: 15 residues. Germline CDR1 and CDR2: MNHNS and SASEGT. CDR3 region: CASSVSGGYQETQYF. The CDR3 nucleotides read TGTGCCAGCAGTGTGTCGGGGGGGTACCAAGAGACCCAGTACTTC.

This sequence joins TRBV2 and TRBJ2-1; TRBD2 might be the D (6 bases). V was clipped by 6 bases and J by 5 bases, with 14 bases between them. This CDR3 comprises 14 residues. Germline values: CDR1 SNHLY, CDR2 FYNNEI. DNA of the CDR3: TGTGCCAGCAGGCGGGGTAGCGGAGACAATGAGCAGTTCTTC. It is translated as CASRRGSGDNEQFF. Drawing the rest from reference TRBV2 and TRBJ2-1, the complete variable domain is EPEVTQTPSHQVTQMGQEVILRCVPISNHLYFYWYRQILGQKVEFLVSFYNNEISEKSEIFDDQFSVERPDGSNFTLKIRSTKLEDSAMYFCASRRGSGDNEQFFGPGTRLTVL.

The CDR3 DNA is TGTGCCAGCAGCCAAGAAGGCGGGACAGGGAATTCACCCCTCCACTTT. Its translation: CASSQEGGTGNSPLHF. V usage is TRBV4-2 and J usage is TRBJ1-6; TRBD1 aligns across 9 bases. The germline V gene has CDR1 LGHNA and CDR2 YNFKEQ. The CDR3 has 16 residues. The V and J ends lost 0 bases and 7 bases, in that order; junction bases with no gene match: 4.

The chain joins TRBV28 to TRBJ2-4; possibly TRBD1 for D (5 bases). The CDR3 loop spans 18 amino acids. CDR1 is MDHEN, CDR2 SYDVKM, per germline. V dropped 3 bases and J dropped 1 base, with 19 bases sitting between them. CDR3 DNA sequence: TGTGCCAGCAGTTTTGATAAATGGATAGGGGTTGCCAAAAACATTCAGTACTTC. This encodes CASSFDKWIGVAKNIQYF.

The chain couples TRBV11-2 to TRBJ2-2; the D is unclear. The V gene lost 9 bases and the J gene lost 0 bases, with 8 bases spanning the gap. The V gene's germline CDR1 is SGHAT and CDR2 FQNNGV. The CDR3 runs 13 residues. Here the CDR3 DNA reads TGTGCCAGTACAAAAACGAACACCGGGGAGCTGTTTTTT. Amino acids: CASTKTNTGELFF.

The chain links TRBV7-3 to TRBJ2-1; 9 bases are shared with TRBD2. V shed 2 bases, J shed 4 bases, and the junction held 3 bases outside the gene matches. CDR1 and CDR2 from the germline V gene are SGHTA and FQGTGA. This CDR3 comprises 15 residues. The CDR3 here is CASSLDSGRYNEQFF. The DNA for the CDR3 is TGTGCCAGCAGCTTAGATAGCGGGAGATACAATGAGCAGTTCTTC. The full variable domain, rest sourced from reference TRBV7-3 and TRBJ2-1, is GAGVSQTPSNKVTEKGKYVELRCDPISGHTALYWYRQSLGQGPEFLIYFQGTGAADDSGLPNDRFFAVRPEGSVSTLKIQRTERGDSAVYLCASSLDSGRYNEQFFGPGTRLTVL.

CDR3 loop: CASSQEHKGAGGAFF. For the CDR3, the DNA is TGCGCCAGCAGTCAAGAACATAAGGGGGCGGGGGGAGCTTTCTTT. The chain is built from TRBV5-1 and TRBJ1-1; 7 bases are shared with TRBD1. Germline V lookup: CDR1 SGHRS, CDR2 YFSETQ. V lost 5 bases to trimming and J lost 10 bases; unmatched junction nucleotides: 17. The CDR3 spans 15 residues.

The rearrangement links TRBV7-3 to TRBJ1-1; unclear D gene. Germline CDR1 and CDR2: SGHTA and FQGTGA. This CDR3 is 14 amino acids long. Trimming left V 0 bases short and J 0 bases short, with 5 bases between. Written as DNA, the CDR3 is TGTGCCAGCAGCTTAACAGCTCTGAACACTGAAGCTTTCTTT. As protein: CASSLTALNTEAFF.

The chain carries TRBV21-1 and TRBJ2-2; the D call TRBD2 from the table was never checked on the DNA. TRBV21-1 is a documented pseudogene. The CDR3 has 16 residues. CDR3: CASSSRLAGGHGELFF. CDR3 nucleotides: TGTGCCAGCAGCAGTCGACTAGCGGGGGGACACGGGGAGCTGTTTTTT.

The chain carries TRBV5-1 and TRBJ1-2; 8 positions match TRBD1. V gave up 2 bases and J gave up 5 bases; unmatched junction bases: 11. Germline CDR1 SGHRS, CDR2 YFSETQ. The CDR3 totals 16 residues. CDR3 amino acids: CASSLTTGGSYYGYTF. The DNA of the CDR3 is TGCGCCAGCAGCTTAACAACAGGGGGAAGTTATTATGGCTACACCTTC.

The chain recombines TRBV7-8 with TRBJ2-1, with a weak D call TRBD2 (6 bases). Germline V gene data show CDR1 as SGHVS and CDR2 as FQNEAQ. Trimming pared 6 bases from V and 4 bases from J, leaving 13 bases between. The CDR3 contains 14 residues. The CDR3 loop reads CASRPPGGYNEQFF. DNA for the CDR3: TGTGCCAGCAGACCCCCTGGGGGGTACAATGAGCAGTTCTTC. The variable domain in full, with the rest retrieved from reference TRBV7-8 and TRBJ2-1, is GAGVSQSPRYKVAKRGQDVALRCDPISGHVSLFWYQQALGQGPEFLTYFQNEAQLDKSGLPSDRFFAERPEGSVSTLKIQRTQQEDSAVYLCASRPPGGYNEQFFGPGTRLTVL.

The chain employs TRBV5-1 and TRBJ2-3; 8 positions match TRBD1. This CDR3 contains 14 residues. Germline values: CDR1 SGHRS, CDR2 YFSETQ. Trimming cost V 4 bases and J 2 bases; bases outside gene matches: 3. The CDR3 reads CASSGDRSTDTQYF. CDR3 in DNA: TGCGCCAGCAGCGGGGACAGGTCCACAGATACGCAGTATTTT.

The chain combines TRBV5-1 with TRBJ2-3; 14 bases match TRBD2. The CDR3 covers 16 residues. Germline CDR1 SGHRS, CDR2 YFSETQ. Unmatched junction bases numbered 6, after V lost 5 bases and J lost 4 bases. The CDR3 reads CASSIGTSGGSDTQYF. CDR3 DNA sequence: TGCGCCAGCAGTATCGGGACTAGCGGGGGATCAGATACGCAGTATTTT. Combining the CDR3 with reference TRBV5-1 and TRBJ2-3 gives the whole variable domain KAGVTQTPRYLIKTRGQQVTLSCSPISGHRSVSWYQQTPGQGLQFLFEYFSETQRNKGNFPGRFSGRQFSNSRSEMNVSTLELGDSALYLCASSIGTSGGSDTQYFGPGTRLTVL.

CDR3 sequence (DNA): TGTGCCAGTAGTATGGTCCAGAAAGGGACAGTGTATAATTCACCCCTCCACTTT. It codes for CASSMVQKGTVYNSPLHF. The chain employs TRBV19 and TRBJ1-6; TRBD1 aligns across 7 bases. The CDR3 runs to 18 residues. V was clipped by 3 bases and J by 4 bases; unmatched bases: 12. The germline gives CDR1 LNHDA, CDR2 SQIVND (reference sequence).